Below are 16 T cell receptor beta chains sequenced from a single sample in a study of T-cell reconstitution after alpha-beta-depleted transplantation in children. TCRbeta library preparation incorporated unique molecular identifiers. One entry per CDR3 protein results from TCRdb running MiXCR on the PCR reads. The sample lists roughly 350,000 distinct CDR3 sequences, approximately 10% occurring once. The source material was PBMCs from the stem cell graft donor, sampled from the stem cell graft. All receptors come from a human donor who donated a stem cell graft to a child with acute lymphoblastic leukemia.

This clonotype has at least ten counts. The chain carries TRBV7-2 and TRBJ2-1, with 12 nucleotides matching TRBD2. This CDR3 is built from 15 residues. V lost 3 bases and J lost 7; bases outside the gene matches: 4. Germline V gene lookup returns CDR1 SGHTA and CDR2 FQGNSA. The CDR3, as DNA: TGTGCCAGCAGCTTTTTAGGGACTAGCGGGAATGAGCAGTTCTTC. It translates to CASSFLGTSGNEQFF. Drawing the rest from reference TRBV7-2 and TRBJ2-1, the complete variable domain is GAGVSQSPSNKVTEKGKDVELRCDPISGHTALYWYRQSLGQGLEFLIYFQGNSAPDKSGLPSDRFSAERTGGSVSTLTIQRTQQEDSAVYLCASSFLGTSGNEQFFGPGTRLTVL.

Many counts were recorded for this clonotype. This rearrangement joins TRBV20-1 to TRBJ2-3; D might be TRBD2 (6 bases). V lost 1 base to trimming and J lost 5 bases, with 13 bases between them. The CDR3 spans 14 residues. Germline values: CDR1 DFQATT, CDR2 SNEGSKA (reference sequence). The CDR3 region is CSARVPAGGDTQYF. In DNA, the CDR3 is TGCAGTGCTAGAGTTCCAGCGGGTGGAGATACGCAGTATTTT.

This clonotype was found many times. The V call is TRBV29-1, the J call TRBJ2-3; D is tentatively TRBD1 or TRBD2 (5 bases each). Germline values: CDR1 SQVTM, CDR2 ANQGSEA. The CDR3 runs to 15 residues. The V end lost 4 bases, the J end lost 2 bases, and 16 bases lay between the germline ends. Written as DNA, the CDR3 is TGCAGCGTTGCTGCAGGGACGACTACCACAGATACGCAGTATTTT. Translated, it gives CSVAAGTTTTDTQYF.

The chain uses TRBV4-2 and TRBJ2-7; 7 nucleotides agree with TRBD2. J lost 5 bases, V lost 1 base, and 14 bases had no gene match. CDR3 size: 17 residues. CDR1 is LGHNA and CDR2 is YNFKEQ in the germline V gene. CDR3 in amino acids: CASSQGLGGRTKHEQYF. The CDR3 DNA follows: TGTGCCAGCAGCCAAGGTCTGGGCGGGAGAACCAAGCACGAGCAGTACTTC.

This clonotype has more than one count but fewer than ten. The chain combines TRBV7-2 with TRBJ2-7, with a weak D call TRBD2 (5 bases). Germline values: CDR1 SGHTA, CDR2 FQGNSA. There are 16 residues in the CDR3. Trimming removed 3 bases from V and 2 bases from J, with 17 bases in between. As DNA, the CDR3 is TGTGCCAGCAGCTTTCGACGGAGGCCCGATCCCTACGAGCAGTACTTC. This sequence encodes CASSFRRRPDPYEQYF.

J is TRBJ1-4 and V is TRBV30; perhaps TRBD1 as D (5 bases). Germline V gives CDR1 GTSNPN, CDR2 SVGIG (reference sequence). Between the trimmed V and J ends, which lost 6 bases and 8 bases, there was a span of 10 bases. The CDR3 spans 11 residues. CDR3 loop: CACRGTEKLFF. CDR3 bases: TGTGCCTGCCGGGGGACGGAAAAACTGTTTTTT.

DNA of the CDR3: TGCGCCAGCAGCCATTCCCTTAATGGGGGGACAAACACTGAAGCTTTCTTT. It is translated as CASSHSLNGGTNTEAFF. The chain joins TRBV4-3 to TRBJ1-1; maybe TRBD1 (6 bases). Per germline, CDR1 LGHNA and CDR2 YSLEER. The CDR3 covers 17 residues. The germline V and J ends were trimmed by 3 bases and 2 bases, with 19 bases remaining between them.

This CDR3 is CASSVGLAPEETQYF. In DNA, the CDR3 is TGTGCCAGCAGCGTAGGGCTAGCCCCCGAAGAGACCCAGTACTTC. The rearrangement uses TRBV9 and TRBJ2-5, with a weak D call TRBD2 (5 bases). With 0 bases removed from V and 3 bases from J, the gap between germline ends came to 12 bases. CDR1 is SGDLS, CDR2 YYNGEE, per germline. The CDR3 totals 15 residues.

This clonotype occurred a few times. The rearrangement joins TRBV20-1 to TRBJ2-7; D not resolved. The CDR3 runs 13 residues. Germline-derived CDR1 and CDR2 are DFQATT and SNEGSKA (reference sequence). The V end lost 4 bases, the J end lost 0 bases, and 10 bases lay between the germline ends. CDR3 DNA: TGCAGTGCTATCTACAGCGACTCCTACGAGCAGTACTTC. Residues: CSAIYSDSYEQYF.

The chain recombines TRBV7-6 with TRBJ1-4; D is undetermined. Trimming stripped 1 base from V and 8 bases from J, with 17 bases between. The germline gives CDR1 SGHVS, CDR2 FNYEAQ. The CDR3 has 16 amino acids. CDR3: CASSLGVGGAEEKLFF. CDR3 in DNA: TGTGCCAGCAGCTTAGGAGTGGGAGGAGCGGAAGAAAAACTGTTTTTT.

V is TRBV12-2 and J is TRBJ1-5; TRBD1, the table's D call, was not compared with the DNA. TRBV12-2 constitutes a pseudogene. This CDR3 is built from 18 residues. The CDR3 DNA is TGTGCAAGTCGCCCAACCCCCCGGGAAGGGGACGGCAATCAGCCCCAGCATTTT. The encoded protein is CASRPTPREGDGNQPQHF.

The table lists this clonotype with many counts. This chain connects TRBV7-2 to TRBJ1-3, with a possible D match to TRBD1 (5 bases). Trimming removed 2 bases from V and 4 bases from J, with 12 bases in between. The CDR3 totals 15 residues. CDR1 is SGHTA and CDR2 is FQGNSA in the germline V gene. DNA for the CDR3: TGTGCCAGCAGCTTAAGCAGGGATCCCGGAAACACCATATATTTT. Translation: CASSLSRDPGNTIYF.

The chain employs TRBV6-5 and TRBJ1-5; maybe TRBD1 (5 bases). This CDR3 comprises 15 residues. The V end lost 1 base, the J end lost 9 bases, and 16 bases lay between the germline ends. Germline lookup yields CDR1 MNHEY and CDR2 SVGAGI. For the CDR3, the DNA is TGTGCCAGCAGTTACTTGGCCTCAGGGAGGGGGCCCCAGCATTTT. This sequence encodes CASSYLASGRGPQHF.

The rearrangement uses TRBV20-1 and TRBJ2-7; D is unresolved. The CDR3 contains 13 residues. Looked up from germline, CDR1 is DFQATT and CDR2 is SNEGSKA (reference sequence). Between the trimmed V and J ends, which lost 2 bases and 0 bases, there was a span of 8 bases. This CDR3 reads CSARLWDSYEQYF. CDR3 DNA: TGCAGTGCTAGATTGTGGGACTCCTACGAGCAGTACTTC.

The J gene is TRBJ1-5, the V gene TRBV6-2 or TRBV6-3; TRBD1 matches at 12 bases. The CDR3 loop spans 18 amino acids. Germline V gene sequence: CDR1 MNHEY, CDR2 SVGEGT. The V and J ends lost 7 bases and 7 bases, in that order; junction bases with no gene match: 17. CDR3 nucleotide sequence: TGTGCCAGCACCTTAGCGCTCGACGGGACAGGGGGCAGGCAGCCCCAGCATTTT. Translation: CASTLALDGTGGRQPQHF.

The gene calls are TRBV25-1 and TRBJ2-2; maybe TRBD1 (6 bases). Germline V gene sequence: CDR1 MGHDK, CDR2 SYGVNS. V was shortened by 7 bases and J by 6 bases, with 18 bases between the two germline ends. This CDR3 spans 15 amino acids. DNA for the CDR3: TGTGCCAGCACCTCCAGGGGCGGAATCTCCGGGGAGCTGTTTTTT. Encoded protein: CASTSRGGISGELFF. The full variable domain, in which reference TRBV25-1 and TRBJ2-2 provide the parts outside the CDR3, is EADIYQTPRYLVIGTGKKITLECSQTMGHDKMYWYQQDPGMELHLIHYSYGVNSTEKGDLSSESTVSRIRTEHFPLTLESARPSHTSQYLCASTSRGGISGELFFGEGSRLTVL.